This paragraph covers one T cell receptor beta chain sequence. This CDR3 comprises 17 residues. After removal of 0 bases from V and 1 base from J, the junction contained 6 bases not matched to a gene. Germline values: CDR1 SGHKS, CDR2 YYEKEE (reference sequence). These data originate in a study of blood T cell repertoires in COVID-19. On the study more broadly: From T cells, B-cell-depleted T cells, or PBMCs came the material, which was cDNA or gDNA.

In the study's own analysis: Nucleated cell counts were estimated from reference gene primer amplification. Sequencing was performed with immunoSEQ multiplex PCR; in TCRdb, only in-frame clones are kept and a portion is missing. V and J calls and clone size come straight from that table; D and trimming were deduced from the DNA. The sample lists more than 70,000 clones, about 89% seen once, with 7.5% to 9.5% in the top ten. The chain links TRBV5-5 to TRBJ1-4; 7 bases are shared with TRBD1. The sequenced material came from peripheral blood. The origin of this receptor is a man between 50 and 59 years old with acute or convalescent COVID-19. The CDR3 protein is CASSLGGGGGTNEKLFF. The CDR3 bases are TGTGCCAGCAGCTTGGGAGGGGGCGGTGGAACTAATGAAAAACTGTTTTTT.